Reported below is one T cell receptor beta chain. Indicated time point: patch test 1, 2 weeks after DPC sensitization. Treatment of the sample: therapeutic diphenylcyclopropenone sensitization with weekly scalp DPC. Single cDNA molecules in the library carried unique molecular identifiers attached during preparation. Each CDR3 protein is one row after TCRdb ran MiXCR on the RACE reads. Among fewer than 150,000 distinct CDR3 sequences, approximately 15% were seen once, and the ten largest hold about 0.85%. The data were obtained in a study of human T cells and chemical hapten exposure. Whole-study context: Small volume differences among pooled libraries mainly caused per-sample TCR yield variation.

The CDR3 runs to 16 residues. Looked up from germline, CDR1 is KGHDR and CDR2 is SFDVKD. The ends lost 3 bases at V and 3 bases at J; junction bases unmatched: 4. This material consisted of whole blood, taken in connection with sensitization to the hapten diphenylcyclopropenone (DPC). This clonotype was obtained from a man aged 18 to 35 with alopecia areata. Some clones in this sample may be carry-over from other donors' samples. V is TRBV24-1 and J is TRBJ2-1; 10 nucleotides agree with TRBD2. The CDR3 DNA is TGTGCCACCAGTGATGCTAGCGGGGGTCTCTACAATGAGCAGTTCTTC. It translates to CATSDASGGLYNEQFF.